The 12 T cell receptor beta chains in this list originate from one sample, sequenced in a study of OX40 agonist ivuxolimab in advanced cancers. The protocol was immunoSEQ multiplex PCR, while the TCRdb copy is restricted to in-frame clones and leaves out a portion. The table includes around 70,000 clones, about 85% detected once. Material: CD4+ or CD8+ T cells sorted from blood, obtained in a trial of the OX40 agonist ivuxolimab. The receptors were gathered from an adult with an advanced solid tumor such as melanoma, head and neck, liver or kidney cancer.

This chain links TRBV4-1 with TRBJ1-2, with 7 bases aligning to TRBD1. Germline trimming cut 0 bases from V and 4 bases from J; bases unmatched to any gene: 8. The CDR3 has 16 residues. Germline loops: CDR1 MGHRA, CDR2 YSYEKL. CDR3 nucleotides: TGCGCCAGCAGCCAAGATGCCATGACAGGGCTCTATGGCTACACCTTC. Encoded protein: CASSQDAMTGLYGYTF.

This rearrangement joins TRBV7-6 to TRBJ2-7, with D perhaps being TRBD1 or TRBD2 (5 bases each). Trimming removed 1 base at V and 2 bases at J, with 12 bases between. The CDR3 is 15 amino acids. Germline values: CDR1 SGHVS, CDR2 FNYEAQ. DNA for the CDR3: TGTGCCAGCAGCTTAGGAGGGACCGCCGCCTACGAGCAGTACTTC. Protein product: CASSLGGTAAYEQYF.

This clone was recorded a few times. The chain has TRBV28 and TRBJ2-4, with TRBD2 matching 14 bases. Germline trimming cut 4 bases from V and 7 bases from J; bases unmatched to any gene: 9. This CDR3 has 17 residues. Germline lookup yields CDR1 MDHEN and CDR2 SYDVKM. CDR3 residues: CASSSGTSGRRENIQYF. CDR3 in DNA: TGTGCCAGCAGTTCCGGGACTAGCGGGAGAAGAGAGAACATTCAGTACTTC.

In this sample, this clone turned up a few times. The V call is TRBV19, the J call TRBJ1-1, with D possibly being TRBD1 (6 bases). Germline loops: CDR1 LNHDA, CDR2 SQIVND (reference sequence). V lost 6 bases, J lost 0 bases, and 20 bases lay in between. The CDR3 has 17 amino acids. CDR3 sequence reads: CASRRGEGIGMNTEAFF. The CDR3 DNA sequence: TGTGCCAGTAGGAGGGGGGAGGGGATTGGGATGAACACTGAAGCTTTCTTT.

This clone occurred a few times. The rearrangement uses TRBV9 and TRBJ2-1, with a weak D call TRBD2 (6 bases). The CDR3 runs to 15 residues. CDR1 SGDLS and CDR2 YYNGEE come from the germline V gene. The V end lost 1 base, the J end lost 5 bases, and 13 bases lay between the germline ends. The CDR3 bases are TGTGCCAGCAGCGTATCAGGTTCGGGAGACAATGAGCAGTTCTTC. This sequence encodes CASSVSGSGDNEQFF.

The CDR3 sequence is CASSSLGRAYGYTF. In DNA, the CDR3 is TGTGCCAGCAGTTCCCTAGGAAGGGCGTATGGCTACACCTTC. The V and J genes are TRBV6-6 and TRBJ1-2; no definite D call. V lost 4 bases and J lost 5, with 14 bases in between. The length of the CDR3 is 14 residues. Germline V gives CDR1 MNHNY, CDR2 SVGAGI (reference sequence).

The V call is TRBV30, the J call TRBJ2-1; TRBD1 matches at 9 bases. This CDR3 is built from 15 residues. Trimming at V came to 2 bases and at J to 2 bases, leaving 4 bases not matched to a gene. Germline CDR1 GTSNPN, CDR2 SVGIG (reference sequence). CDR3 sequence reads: CAWSSGQGTYNEQFF. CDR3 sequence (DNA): TGTGCCTGGAGTTCCGGACAGGGGACCTACAATGAGCAGTTCTTC.

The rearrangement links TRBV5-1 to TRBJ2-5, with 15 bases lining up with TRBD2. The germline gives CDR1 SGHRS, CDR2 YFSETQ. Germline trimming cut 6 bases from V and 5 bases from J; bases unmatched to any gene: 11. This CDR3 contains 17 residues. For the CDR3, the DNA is TGCGCCAGCAACCAAGGGACTAGCGGGGGGCCTCGGGAGACCCAGTACTTC. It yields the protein CASNQGTSGGPRETQYF.

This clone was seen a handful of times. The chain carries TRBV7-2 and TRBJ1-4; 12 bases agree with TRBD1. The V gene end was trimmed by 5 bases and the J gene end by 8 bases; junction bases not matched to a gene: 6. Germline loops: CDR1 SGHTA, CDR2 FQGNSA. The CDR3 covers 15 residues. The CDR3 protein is CASSPGTGGGEKLFF. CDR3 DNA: TGTGCCAGCAGCCCTGGGACAGGGGGCGGAGAAAAACTGTTTTTT. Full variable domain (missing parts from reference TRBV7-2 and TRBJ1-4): GAGVSQSPSNKVTEKGKDVELRCDPISGHTALYWYRQSLGQGLEFLIYFQGNSAPDKSGLPSDRFSAERTGGSVSTLTIQRTQQEDSAVYLCASSPGTGGGEKLFFGSGTQLSVL.

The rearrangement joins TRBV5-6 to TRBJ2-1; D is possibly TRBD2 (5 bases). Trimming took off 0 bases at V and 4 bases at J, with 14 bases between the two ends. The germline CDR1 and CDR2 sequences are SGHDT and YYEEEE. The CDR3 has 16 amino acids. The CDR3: CASSLDRLAGYNEQFF. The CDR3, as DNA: TGTGCCAGCAGCTTGGATAGGCTAGCTGGGTACAATGAGCAGTTCTTC.

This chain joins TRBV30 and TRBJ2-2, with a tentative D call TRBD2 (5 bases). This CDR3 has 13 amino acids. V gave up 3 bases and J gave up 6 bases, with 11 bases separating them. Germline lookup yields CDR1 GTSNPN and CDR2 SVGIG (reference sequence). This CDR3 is CAWRISVPGELFF. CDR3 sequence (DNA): TGTGCCTGGAGGATTAGCGTTCCCGGGGAGCTGTTTTTT. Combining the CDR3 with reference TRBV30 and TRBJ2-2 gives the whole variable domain SQTIHQWPATLVQPVGSPLSLECTVEGTSNPNLYWYRQAAGRGLQLLFYSVGIGQISSEVPQNLSASRPQDRQFILSSKKLLLSDSGFYLCAWRISVPGELFFGEGSRLTVL.

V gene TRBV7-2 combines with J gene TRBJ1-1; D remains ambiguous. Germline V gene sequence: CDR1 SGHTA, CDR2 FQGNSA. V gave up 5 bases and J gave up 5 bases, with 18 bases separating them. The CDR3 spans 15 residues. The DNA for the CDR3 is TGTGCCAGCAGCCAGTGGGGTCGAGGTATAACTGAAGCTTTCTTT. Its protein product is CASSQWGRGITEAFF.